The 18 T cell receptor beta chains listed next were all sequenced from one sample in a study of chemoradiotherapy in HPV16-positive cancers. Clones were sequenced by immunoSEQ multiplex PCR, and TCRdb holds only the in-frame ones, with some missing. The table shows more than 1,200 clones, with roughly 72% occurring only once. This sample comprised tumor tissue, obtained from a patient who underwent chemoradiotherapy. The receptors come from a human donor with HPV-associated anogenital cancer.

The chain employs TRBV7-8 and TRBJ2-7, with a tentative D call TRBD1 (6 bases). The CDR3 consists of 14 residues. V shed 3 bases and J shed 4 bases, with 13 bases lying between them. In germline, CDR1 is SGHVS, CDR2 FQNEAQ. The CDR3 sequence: CASSLRTGLYEQYF. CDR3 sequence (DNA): TGTGCCAGCAGCTTGCGAACAGGGCTATACGAGCAGTACTTC.

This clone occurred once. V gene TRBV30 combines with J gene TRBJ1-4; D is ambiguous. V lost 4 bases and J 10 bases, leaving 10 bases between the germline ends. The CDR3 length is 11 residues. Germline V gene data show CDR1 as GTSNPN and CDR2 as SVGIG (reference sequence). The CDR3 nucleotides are TGTGCCTGGAACGTTGGTGGAAAACTGTTTTTT. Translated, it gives CAWNVGGKLFF. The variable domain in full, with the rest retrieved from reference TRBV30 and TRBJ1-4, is SQTIHQWPATLVQPVGSPLSLECTVEGTSNPNLYWYRQAAGRGLQLLFYSVGIGQISSEVPQNLSASRPQDRQFILSSKKLLLSDSGFYLCAWNVGGKLFFGSGTQLSVL.

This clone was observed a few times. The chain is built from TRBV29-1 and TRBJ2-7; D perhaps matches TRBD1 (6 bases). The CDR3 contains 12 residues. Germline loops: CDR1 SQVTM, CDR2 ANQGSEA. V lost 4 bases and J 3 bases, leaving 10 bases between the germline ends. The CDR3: CSVATGNYEQYF. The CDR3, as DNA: TGCAGCGTTGCGACAGGAAACTACGAGCAGTACTTC.

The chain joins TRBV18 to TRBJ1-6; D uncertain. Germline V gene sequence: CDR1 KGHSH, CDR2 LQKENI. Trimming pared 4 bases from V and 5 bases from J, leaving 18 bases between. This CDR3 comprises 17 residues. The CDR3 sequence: CASSLLPEGFDNSPLHF. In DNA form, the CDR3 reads TGTGCCAGCTCACTATTACCGGAGGGATTCGATAATTCACCCCTCCACTTT.

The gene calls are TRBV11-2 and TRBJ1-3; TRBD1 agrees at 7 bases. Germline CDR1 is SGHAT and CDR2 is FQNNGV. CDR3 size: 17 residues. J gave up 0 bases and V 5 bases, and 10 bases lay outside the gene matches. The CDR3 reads CASSGGKGAHSGNTIYF. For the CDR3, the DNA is TGTGCCAGCAGCGGGGGAAAGGGGGCTCACTCTGGAAACACCATATATTTT.

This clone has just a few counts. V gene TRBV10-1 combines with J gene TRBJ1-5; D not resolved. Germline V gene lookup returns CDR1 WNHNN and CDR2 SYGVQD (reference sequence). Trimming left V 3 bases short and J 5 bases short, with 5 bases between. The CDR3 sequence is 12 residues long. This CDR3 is CASSDGYQPQHF. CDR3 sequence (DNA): TGCGCCAGCAGTGATGGATATCAGCCCCAGCATTTT.

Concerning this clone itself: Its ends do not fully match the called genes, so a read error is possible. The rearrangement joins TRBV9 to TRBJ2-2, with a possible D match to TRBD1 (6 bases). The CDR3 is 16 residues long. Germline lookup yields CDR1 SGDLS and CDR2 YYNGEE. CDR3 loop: CASSAVDRQFTGELFF. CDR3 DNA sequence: TGTGCCAGCAGCGCAGTGGACAGACAGTTCACCGGAGAGCTGTTTTTT.

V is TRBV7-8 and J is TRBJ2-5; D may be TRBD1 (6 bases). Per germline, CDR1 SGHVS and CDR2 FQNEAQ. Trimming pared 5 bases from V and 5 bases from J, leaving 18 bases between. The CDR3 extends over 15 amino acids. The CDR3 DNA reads TGTGCCAGCAGCCCAGGGACAAGTATCGGGGAGACCCAGTACTTC. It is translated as CASSPGTSIGETQYF.

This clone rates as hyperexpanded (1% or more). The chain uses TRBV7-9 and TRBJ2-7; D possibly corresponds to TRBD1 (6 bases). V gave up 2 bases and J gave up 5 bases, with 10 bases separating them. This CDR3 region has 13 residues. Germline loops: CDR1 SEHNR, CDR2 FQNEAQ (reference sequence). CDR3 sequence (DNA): TGTGCCAGCAGCTTAATGGGGGCCCACGAGCAGTACTTC. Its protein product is CASSLMGAHEQYF. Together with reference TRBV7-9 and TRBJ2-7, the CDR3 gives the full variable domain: DTGVSQNPRHKITKRGQNVTFRCDPISEHNRLYWYRQTLGQGPEFLTYFQNEAQLEKSRLLSDRFSAERPKGSFSTLEIQRTEQGDSAMYLCASSLMGAHEQYFGPGTRLTVT.

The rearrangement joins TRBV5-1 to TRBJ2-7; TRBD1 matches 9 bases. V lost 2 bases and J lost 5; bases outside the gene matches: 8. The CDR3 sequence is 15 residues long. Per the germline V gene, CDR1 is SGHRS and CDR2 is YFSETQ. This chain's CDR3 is CASSFQGQGPDEQYF. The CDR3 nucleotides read TGCGCCAGCAGCTTTCAGGGACAGGGTCCCGACGAGCAGTACTTC.

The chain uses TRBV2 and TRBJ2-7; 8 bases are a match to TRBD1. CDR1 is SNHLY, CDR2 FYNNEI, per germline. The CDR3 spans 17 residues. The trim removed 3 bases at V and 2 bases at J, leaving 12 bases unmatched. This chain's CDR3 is CASSDRDRRSATYEQYF. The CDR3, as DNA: TGTGCCAGCAGTGACCGGGACAGGCGGTCGGCCACCTACGAGCAGTACTTC.

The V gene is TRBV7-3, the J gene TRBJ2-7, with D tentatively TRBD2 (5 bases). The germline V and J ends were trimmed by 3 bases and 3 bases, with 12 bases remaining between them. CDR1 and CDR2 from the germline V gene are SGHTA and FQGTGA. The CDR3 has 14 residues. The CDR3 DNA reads TGTGCCAGCAGCTTGTCCTCGGGAAGCTACGAGCAGTACTTC. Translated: CASSLSSGSYEQYF.

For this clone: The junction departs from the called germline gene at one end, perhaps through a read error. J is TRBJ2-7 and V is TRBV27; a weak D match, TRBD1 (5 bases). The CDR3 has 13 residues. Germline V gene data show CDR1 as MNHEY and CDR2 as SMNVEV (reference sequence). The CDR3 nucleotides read TGTGCCAGCAGTTTATTATCAGGGTTGCTACTCTCTTTC. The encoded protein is CASSLLSGLLLSF.

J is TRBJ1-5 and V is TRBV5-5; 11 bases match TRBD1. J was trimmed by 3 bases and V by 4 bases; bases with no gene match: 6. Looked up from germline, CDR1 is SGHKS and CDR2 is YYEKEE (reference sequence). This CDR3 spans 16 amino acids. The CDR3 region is CASSTWTGGVNQPQHF. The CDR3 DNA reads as TGTGCCAGCAGCACTTGGACAGGGGGCGTCAATCAGCCCCAGCATTTT.

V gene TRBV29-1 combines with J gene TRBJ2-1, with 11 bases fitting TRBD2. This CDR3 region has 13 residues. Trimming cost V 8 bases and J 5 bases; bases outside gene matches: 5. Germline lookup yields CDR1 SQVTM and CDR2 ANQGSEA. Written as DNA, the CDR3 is TGCAGCCCTGGGACTAGCGGAAACAATGAGCAGTTCTTC. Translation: CSPGTSGNNEQFF.

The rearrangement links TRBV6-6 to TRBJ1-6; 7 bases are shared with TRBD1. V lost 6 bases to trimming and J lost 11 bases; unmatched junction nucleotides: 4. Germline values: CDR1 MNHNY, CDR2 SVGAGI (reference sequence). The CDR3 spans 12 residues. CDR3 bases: TGTGCCAGCAGCCTCAGGGGGACACCCCTCCACTTT. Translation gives CASSLRGTPLHF.

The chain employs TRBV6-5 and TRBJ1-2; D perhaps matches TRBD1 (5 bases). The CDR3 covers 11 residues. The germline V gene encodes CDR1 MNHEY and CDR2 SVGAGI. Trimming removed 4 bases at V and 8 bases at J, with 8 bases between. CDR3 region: CASSWGEGYTF. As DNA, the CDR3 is TGTGCCAGCAGTTGGGGGGAGGGCTACACCTTC.

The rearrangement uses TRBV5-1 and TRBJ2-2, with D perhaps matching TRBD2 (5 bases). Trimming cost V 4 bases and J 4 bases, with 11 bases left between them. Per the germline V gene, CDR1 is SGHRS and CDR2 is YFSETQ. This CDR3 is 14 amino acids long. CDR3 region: CASSGLAGTGELFF. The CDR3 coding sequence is TGCGCCAGCAGCGGGCTAGCAGGCACCGGGGAGCTGTTTTTT.